Given below is one TCR beta chain in context. As yet, its antigen is unknown. This sample is part of a study of shared clonotypes between healthy human individuals. Regarding the study as a whole: Sorted-subset sequencing, rarefaction showed, was incomplete despite large depth. Clonotypes which were not shared had lower generation probabilities than clonotypes that all four donors shared. The authors sampled blood alone, and tissue repertoires likely differ. Estimated clonotype richness was generally higher in naive than memory subsets.

The naive CD8 fraction comprised CD45RO-negative cells positively selected for CCR7 and excluded terminally differentiated effector memory CD45RA+ cells. Sequencing used immunoSEQ multiplex PCR; TCRdb keeps in-frame clones, though not all of them. This table has under 1 million clones, roughly 96% appearing once. The CDR3 length is 16 residues. J was trimmed by 5 bases and V by 5 bases; bases with no gene match: 7. Germline V gene lookup returns CDR1 SEHNR and CDR2 FQNEAQ (reference sequence). The chain has TRBV7-9 and TRBJ2-2; TRBD2 matches 11 bases. This TCR derives from a man aged 25-45 years in good health. Sequencing used naive CD8+ T cells sorted from blood. In DNA, the CDR3 is TGTGCCAGCAGCGATCTAGCGGGAGGATGGACCGGGGAGCTGTTTTTT. Its translation: CASSDLAGGWTGELFF.